A selection of T cell receptor beta chains follows, all from one sample in a study of shared clonotypes between healthy human individuals. Sequencing used immunoSEQ multiplex PCR; TCRdb keeps in-frame clones, though not all of them. The sample holds nearly 1 million clones, 60% to 85% seen once. Sequencing input: memory CD4+ T cells sorted from blood. The receptors were gathered from a man younger than 35 in good health. The CDR3 runs from the conserved cysteine through the conserved F or W. D genes are given only for firm matches.

j_call	d_call	v_call	cdr3_aa
TRBJ1-5	NA	TRBV10-2	CASRDRSSNQPQHF
TRBJ2-5	TRBD2	TRBV7-2	CASRLAGVETQYF
TRBJ1-6	NA	TRBV5-4	CASSSPERGDNSPLHF
TRBJ1-2	NA	TRBV5-1	CASSFGATRYGYTF
TRBJ2-3	NA	TRBV7-2	CASSSNSGSTDTQYF
TRBJ2-5	NA	TRBV2	CASSTRRAFQETQYF
TRBJ2-5	NA	TRBV18	CASSLTGTKETQYF
TRBJ2-2	TRBD2	TRBV19	CASGLAGLGGELFF
TRBJ2-5	TRBD2	TRBV5-6	CASSLRAGGQETQYF
TRBJ2-7	TRBD2	TRBV27	CASSLSSGTPYEQYF
TRBJ2-2	TRBD1	TRBV2	CASSRDRNTGELFF
TRBJ2-5	TRBD2	TRBV9	CASSVASGGSGSGETQYF
TRBJ1-2	NA	TRBV18	CASSPQSEAHGYTF
TRBJ2-5	TRBD1	TRBV5-8	CASSLGQGAQETQYF
TRBJ1-5	NA	TRBV30	CAWGDRSNQPQHF
TRBJ1-1	NA	TRBV5-1	CASSFQGGRTEAFF
TRBJ2-7	NA	TRBV18	CASSPSVGSYEQYF
TRBJ1-5	TRBD1	TRBV7-9	CASSAGQGNQPQHF
TRBJ1-5	TRBD1	TRBV6-1	CASSGDRGNGQPQHF
TRBJ2-5	NA	TRBV30	CAWNRGRETQYF
TRBJ2-1	TRBD2	TRBV6-4	CASGILAGGFNEQFF
TRBJ1-2	TRBD1	TRBV2	CAGSTGVNYGYTF
TRBJ2-3	NA	TRBV10-3	CATRRQGGITDTQYF
TRBJ1-1	TRBD1	TRBV19	CASSPGTGRNTEAFF
TRBJ1-2	NA	TRBV30	CAWTLGEGIGYTF
TRBJ2-5	NA	TRBV28	CASSLGLGTQYF
TRBJ2-1	NA	TRBV10-3	CAISESGAAFYNEQFF
TRBJ1-5	NA	TRBV2	CASTLFSVAIRQPQHF
TRBJ2-7	TRBD2	TRBV5-1	CASSLFVSSGGGEQYF
TRBJ1-3	NA	TRBV28	CASRLGTGGAVGNTIYF
TRBJ1-1	TRBD1	TRBV7-2	CASSGRTGKSGTEAFF
TRBJ2-2	TRBD1	TRBV7-9	CASSAGTGRLGELFF
TRBJ2-1	NA	TRBV7-7	CASSLDGPSDEQFF
TRBJ2-6	TRBD2	TRBV9	CASSVLAGGISGANVLTF
TRBJ2-1	TRBD2	TRBV19	CASSVLRTSGHNEQFF